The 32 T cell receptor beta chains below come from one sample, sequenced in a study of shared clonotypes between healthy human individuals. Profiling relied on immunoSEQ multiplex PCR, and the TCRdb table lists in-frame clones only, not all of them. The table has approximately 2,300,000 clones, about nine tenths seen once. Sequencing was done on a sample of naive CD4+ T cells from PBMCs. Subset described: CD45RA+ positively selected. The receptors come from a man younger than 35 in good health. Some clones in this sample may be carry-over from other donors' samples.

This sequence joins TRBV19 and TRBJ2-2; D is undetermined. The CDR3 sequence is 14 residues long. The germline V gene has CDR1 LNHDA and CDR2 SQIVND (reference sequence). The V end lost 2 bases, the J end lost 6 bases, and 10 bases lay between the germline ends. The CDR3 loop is CASSIWASAGELFF. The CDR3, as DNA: TGTGCCAGTAGTATATGGGCCTCCGCCGGGGAGCTGTTTTTT.

CDR3 in DNA: TGTGCCAGCAGCCTCGGGACAGGGGGCGTCAGTGGCTACACCTTC. Translation: CASSLGTGGVSGYTF. The gene calls are TRBV28 and TRBJ1-2, with TRBD1 matching 12 bases. The V gene end was trimmed by 6 bases and the J gene end by 7 bases; junction bases not matched to a gene: 9. Germline V lookup: CDR1 MDHEN, CDR2 SYDVKM. CDR3 length: 15 amino acids.

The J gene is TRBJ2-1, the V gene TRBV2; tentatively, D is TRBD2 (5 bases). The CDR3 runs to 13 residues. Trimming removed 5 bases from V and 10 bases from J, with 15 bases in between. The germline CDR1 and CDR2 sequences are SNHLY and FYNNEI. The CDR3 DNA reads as TGTGCCAGCAGTACCGGGATCGGGAACGAGCAGTTCTTC. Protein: CASSTGIGNEQFF.

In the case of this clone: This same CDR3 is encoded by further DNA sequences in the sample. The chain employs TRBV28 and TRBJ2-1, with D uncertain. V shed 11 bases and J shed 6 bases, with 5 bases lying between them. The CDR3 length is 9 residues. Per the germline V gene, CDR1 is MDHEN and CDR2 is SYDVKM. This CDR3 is CAVGNEQFF. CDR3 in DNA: TGTGCCGTGGGCAATGAGCAGTTCTTC.

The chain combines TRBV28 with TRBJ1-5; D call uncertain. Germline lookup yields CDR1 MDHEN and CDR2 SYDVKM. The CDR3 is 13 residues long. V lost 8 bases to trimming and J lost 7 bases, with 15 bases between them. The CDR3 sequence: CASFPGPYQPQHF. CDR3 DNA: TGTGCCAGCTTTCCGGGTCCCTACCAGCCCCAGCATTTT.

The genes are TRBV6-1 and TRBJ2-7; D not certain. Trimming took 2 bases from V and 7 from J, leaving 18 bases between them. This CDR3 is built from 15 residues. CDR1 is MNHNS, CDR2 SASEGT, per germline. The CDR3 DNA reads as TGTGCCAGCAGTGAACGGGCGGCCTCGCGCATGGAGCAGTACTTC. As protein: CASSERAASRMEQYF.

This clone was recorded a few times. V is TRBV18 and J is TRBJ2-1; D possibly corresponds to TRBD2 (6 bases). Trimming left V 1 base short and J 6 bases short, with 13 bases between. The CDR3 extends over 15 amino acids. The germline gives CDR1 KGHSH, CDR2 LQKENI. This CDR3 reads CASSPLREGVNEQFF. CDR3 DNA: TGTGCCAGCTCACCACTGCGGGAAGGCGTCAATGAGCAGTTCTTC.

The CDR3 sequence is CASSFSGDREQFF. In nucleotides, the CDR3 is TGTGCCAGCTCCTTTAGCGGGGATCGTGAGCAGTTCTTC. The chain is built from TRBV18 and TRBJ2-1, with 8 bases fitting TRBD2. The V segment lost 6 bases and the J segment 9 bases; nucleotides outside the gene matches: 7. Germline-derived CDR1 and CDR2 are KGHSH and LQKENI. The CDR3 contains 13 residues. Using reference TRBV18 and TRBJ2-1 for the parts outside the CDR3, the full variable domain is NAGVMQNPRHLVRRRGQEARLRCSPMKGHSHVYWYRQLPEEGLKFMVYLQKENIIDESGMPKERFSAEFPKEGPSILRIQQVVRGDSAAYFCASSFSGDREQFFGPGTRLTVL.

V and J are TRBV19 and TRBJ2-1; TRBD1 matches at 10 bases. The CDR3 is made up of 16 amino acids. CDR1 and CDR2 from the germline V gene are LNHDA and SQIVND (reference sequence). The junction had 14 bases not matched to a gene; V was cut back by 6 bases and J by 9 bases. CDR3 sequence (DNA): TGTGCCAGTAGGCCATCCGGGACAGGGGAACGGGGTGAGCAGTTCTTC. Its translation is CASRPSGTGERGEQFF. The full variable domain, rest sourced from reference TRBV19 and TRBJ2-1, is DGGITQSPKYLFRKEGQNVTLSCEQNLNHDAMYWYRQDPGQGLRLIYYSQIVNDFQKGDIAEGYSVSREKKESFPLTVTSAQKNPTAFYLCASRPSGTGERGEQFFGPGTRLTVL.

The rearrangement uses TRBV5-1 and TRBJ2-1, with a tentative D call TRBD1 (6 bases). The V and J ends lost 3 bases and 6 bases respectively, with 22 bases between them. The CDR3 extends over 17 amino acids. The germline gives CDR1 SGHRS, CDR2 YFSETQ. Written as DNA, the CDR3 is TGCGCCAGCAGCTGGGGCCGAAGGACAGAGAATCCCAATGAGCAGTTCTTC. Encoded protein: CASSWGRRTENPNEQFF.

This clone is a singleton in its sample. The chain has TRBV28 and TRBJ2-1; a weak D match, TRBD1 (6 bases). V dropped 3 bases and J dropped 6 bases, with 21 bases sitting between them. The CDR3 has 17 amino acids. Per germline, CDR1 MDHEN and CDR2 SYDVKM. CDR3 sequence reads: CASSFLTQGLHGNEQFF. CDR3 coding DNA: TGTGCCAGCAGTTTTCTCACACAGGGTCTACACGGCAATGAGCAGTTCTTC.

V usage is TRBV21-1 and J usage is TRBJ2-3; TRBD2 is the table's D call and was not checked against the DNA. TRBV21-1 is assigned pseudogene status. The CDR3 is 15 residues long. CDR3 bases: TGTGCCAGCCCTTTCCCTAGCGGGCTCACAGATACGCAGTATTTT. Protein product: CASPFPSGLTDTQYF.

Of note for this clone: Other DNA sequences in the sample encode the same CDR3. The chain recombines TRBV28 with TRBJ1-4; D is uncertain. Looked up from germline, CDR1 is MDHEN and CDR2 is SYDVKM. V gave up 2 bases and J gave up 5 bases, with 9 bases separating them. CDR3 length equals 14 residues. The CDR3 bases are TGTGCCAGCAGTTTACGAGCGCTAAATGAAAAACTGTTTTTT. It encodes CASSLRALNEKLFF.

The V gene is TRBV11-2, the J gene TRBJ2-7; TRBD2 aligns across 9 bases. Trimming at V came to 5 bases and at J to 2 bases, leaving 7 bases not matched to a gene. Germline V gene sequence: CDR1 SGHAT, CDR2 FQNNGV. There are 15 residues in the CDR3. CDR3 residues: CASSLATSGTYEQYF. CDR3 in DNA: TGTGCCAGCAGCCTGGCGACTAGCGGTACCTACGAGCAGTACTTC. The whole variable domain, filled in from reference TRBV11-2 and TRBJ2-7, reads EAGVAQSPRYKIIEKRQSVAFWCNPISGHATLYWYQQILGQGPKLLIQFQNNGVVDDSQLPKDRFSAERLKGVDSTLKIQPAKLEDSAVYLCASSLATSGTYEQYFGPGTRLTVT.

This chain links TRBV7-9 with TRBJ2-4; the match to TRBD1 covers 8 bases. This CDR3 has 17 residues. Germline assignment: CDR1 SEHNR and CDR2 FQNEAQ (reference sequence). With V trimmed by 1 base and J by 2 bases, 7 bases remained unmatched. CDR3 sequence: CASSLGGTGGSKNIQYF. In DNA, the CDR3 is TGTGCCAGCAGCTTAGGCGGGACAGGAGGATCCAAAAACATTCAGTACTTC.

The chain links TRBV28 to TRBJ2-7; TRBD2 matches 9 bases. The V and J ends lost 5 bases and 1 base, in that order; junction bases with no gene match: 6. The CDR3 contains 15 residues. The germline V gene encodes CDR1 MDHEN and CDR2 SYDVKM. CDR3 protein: CASSTAGGLSYEQYF. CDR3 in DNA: TGTGCCAGCAGTACAGCGGGAGGCCTTTCCTACGAGCAGTACTTC.

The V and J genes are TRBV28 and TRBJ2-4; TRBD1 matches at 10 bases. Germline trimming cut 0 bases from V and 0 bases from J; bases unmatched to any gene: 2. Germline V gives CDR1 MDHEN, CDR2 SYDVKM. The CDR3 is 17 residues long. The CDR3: CASSLWDRGRAKNIQYF. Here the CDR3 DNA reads TGTGCCAGCAGTTTATGGGACAGGGGGAGAGCCAAAAACATTCAGTACTTC.

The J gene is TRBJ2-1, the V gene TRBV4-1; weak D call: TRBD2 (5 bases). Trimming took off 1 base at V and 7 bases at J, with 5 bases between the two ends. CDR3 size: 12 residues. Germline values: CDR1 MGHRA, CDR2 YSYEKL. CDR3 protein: CASSQGRNEQFF. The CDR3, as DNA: TGCGCCAGCAGCCAAGGGAGGAATGAGCAGTTCTTC.

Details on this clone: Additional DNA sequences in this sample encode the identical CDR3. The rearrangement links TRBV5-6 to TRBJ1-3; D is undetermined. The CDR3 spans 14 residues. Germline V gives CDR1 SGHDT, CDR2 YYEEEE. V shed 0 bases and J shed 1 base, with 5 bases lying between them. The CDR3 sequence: CASSLVGSGNTIYF. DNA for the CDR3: TGTGCCAGCAGCTTGGTGGGGTCTGGAAACACCATATATTTT.

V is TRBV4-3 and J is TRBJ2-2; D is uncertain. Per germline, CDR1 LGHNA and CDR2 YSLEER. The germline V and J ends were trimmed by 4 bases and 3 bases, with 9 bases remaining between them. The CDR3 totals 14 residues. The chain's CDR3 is CASSPNPYTGELFF. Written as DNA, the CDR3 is TGCGCCAGCAGCCCCAACCCCTACACCGGGGAGCTGTTTTTT.

As DNA, the CDR3 is TGTGCCTGGAGTTCAGCGAACACTGAAGCTTTCTTT. Residues: CAWSSANTEAFF. The chain couples TRBV30 to TRBJ1-1; no clear D. V was cut by 2 bases and J by 1 base, with 5 bases left in between. The germline V gene has CDR1 GTSNPN and CDR2 SVGIG (reference sequence). The CDR3 has 12 residues.

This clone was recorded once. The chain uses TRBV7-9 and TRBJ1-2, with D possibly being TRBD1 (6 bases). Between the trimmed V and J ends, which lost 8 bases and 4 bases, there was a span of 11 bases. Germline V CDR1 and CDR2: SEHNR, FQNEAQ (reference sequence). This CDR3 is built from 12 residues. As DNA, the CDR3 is TGTGCCAGCGCCCGGGACACCTATGGCTACACCTTC. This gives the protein CASARDTYGYTF.

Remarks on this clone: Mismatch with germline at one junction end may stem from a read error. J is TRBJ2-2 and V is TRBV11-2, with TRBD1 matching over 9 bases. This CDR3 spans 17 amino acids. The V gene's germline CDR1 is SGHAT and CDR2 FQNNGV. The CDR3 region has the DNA TGTGCCAGCAGCTGGACCGGGACAGGGAGGAACGCCGGGGAGCTGTTTTTT. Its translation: CASSWTGTGRNAGELFF.

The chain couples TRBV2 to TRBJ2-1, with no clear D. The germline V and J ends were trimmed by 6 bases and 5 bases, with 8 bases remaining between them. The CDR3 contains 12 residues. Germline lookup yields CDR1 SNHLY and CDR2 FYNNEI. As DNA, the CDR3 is TGTGCCAGCAGCCCTCAAAACAATGAGCAGTTCTTC. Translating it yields CASSPQNNEQFF.

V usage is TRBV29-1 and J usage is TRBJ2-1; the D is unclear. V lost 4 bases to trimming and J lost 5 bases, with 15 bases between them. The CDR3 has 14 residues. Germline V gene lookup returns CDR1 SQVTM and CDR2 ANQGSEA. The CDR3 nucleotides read TGCAGCGTTGCCCCGTATAGATTAAACAATGAGCAGTTCTTC. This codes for CSVAPYRLNNEQFF.

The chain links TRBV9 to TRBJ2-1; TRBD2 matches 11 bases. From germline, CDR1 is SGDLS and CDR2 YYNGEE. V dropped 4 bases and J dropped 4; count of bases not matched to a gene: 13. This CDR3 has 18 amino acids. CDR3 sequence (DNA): TGTGCCAGCAGCTTCACCCGCCTACTAGCGGGAGATTACAATGAGCAGTTCTTC. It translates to CASSFTRLLAGDYNEQFF.

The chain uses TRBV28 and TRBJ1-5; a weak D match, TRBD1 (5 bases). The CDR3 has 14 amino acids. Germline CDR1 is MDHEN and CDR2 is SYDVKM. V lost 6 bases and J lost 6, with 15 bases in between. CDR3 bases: TGTGCCAGCAGAATGGAGGGACCCGGTCAGCCCCAGCATTTT. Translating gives CASRMEGPGQPQHF.

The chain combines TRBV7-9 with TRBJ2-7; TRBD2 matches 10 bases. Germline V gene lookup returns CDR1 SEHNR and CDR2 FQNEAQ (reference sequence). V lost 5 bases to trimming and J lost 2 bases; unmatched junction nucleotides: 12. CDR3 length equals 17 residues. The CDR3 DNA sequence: TGTGCCAGCAGCCGGGAACCTTGGACTAGCGGTACCTACGAGCAGTACTTC. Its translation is CASSREPWTSGTYEQYF.

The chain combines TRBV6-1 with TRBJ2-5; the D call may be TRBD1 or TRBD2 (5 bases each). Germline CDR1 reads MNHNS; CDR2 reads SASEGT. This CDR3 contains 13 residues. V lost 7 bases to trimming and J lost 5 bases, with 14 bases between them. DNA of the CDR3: TGTGCCAGCAAGGTCGATGGGGGTGAGACCCAGTACTTC. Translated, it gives CASKVDGGETQYF.

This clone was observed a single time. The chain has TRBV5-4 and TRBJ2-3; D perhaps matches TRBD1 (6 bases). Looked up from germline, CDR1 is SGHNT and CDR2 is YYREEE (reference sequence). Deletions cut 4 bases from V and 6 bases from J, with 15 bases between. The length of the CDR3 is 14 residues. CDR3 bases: TGTGCCAGCAGCGGCAAAGGGGGTGGGGATACGCAGTATTTT. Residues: CASSGKGGGDTQYF. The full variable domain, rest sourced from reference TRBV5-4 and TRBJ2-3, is ETGVTQSPTHLIKTRGQQVTLRCSSQSGHNTVSWYQQALGQGPQFIFQYYREEENGRGNFPPRFSGLQFPNYSSELNVNALELDDSALYLCASSGKGGGDTQYFGPGTRLTVL.

The CDR3 sequence: CASSESYGYTEAFF. Here the CDR3 DNA reads TGTGCCAGCAGTGAATCGTACGGATACACTGAAGCTTTCTTT. The J gene is TRBJ1-1, the V gene TRBV6-1; D not resolved. CDR1 and CDR2 (germline): MNHNS, SASEGT. With 2 bases removed from V and 3 bases from J, the gap between germline ends came to 10 bases. The CDR3 is 14 amino acids.

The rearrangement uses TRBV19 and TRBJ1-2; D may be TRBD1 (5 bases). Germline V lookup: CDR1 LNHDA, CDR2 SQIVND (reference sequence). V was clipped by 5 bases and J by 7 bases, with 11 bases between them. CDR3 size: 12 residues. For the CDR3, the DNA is TGTGCCAGTAGTCCCCGTGGGGGTGGCTACACCTTC. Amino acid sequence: CASSPRGGGYTF.